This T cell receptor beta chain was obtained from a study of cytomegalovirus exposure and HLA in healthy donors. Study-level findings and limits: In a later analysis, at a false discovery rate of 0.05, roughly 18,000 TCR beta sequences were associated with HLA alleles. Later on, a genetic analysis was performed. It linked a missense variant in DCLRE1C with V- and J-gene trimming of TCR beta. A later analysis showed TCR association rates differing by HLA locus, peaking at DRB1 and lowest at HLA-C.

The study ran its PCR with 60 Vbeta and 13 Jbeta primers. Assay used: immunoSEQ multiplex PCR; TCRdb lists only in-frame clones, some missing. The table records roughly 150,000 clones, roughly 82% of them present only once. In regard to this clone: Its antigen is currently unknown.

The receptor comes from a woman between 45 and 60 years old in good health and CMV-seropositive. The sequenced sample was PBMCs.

CDR3 sequence (DNA): TGTGCCAGCAGCTTTTGGAGTGGGCAGGGGAAGAACATTCAGTACTTC. Its translation: CASSFWSGQGKNIQYF. V is TRBV7-9 and J is TRBJ2-4; weak D call: TRBD1 (6 bases). Between the trimmed V and J ends, which lost 3 bases and 7 bases, there was a span of 19 bases. Germline assignment: CDR1 SEHNR and CDR2 FQNEAQ (reference sequence). The CDR3 consists of 16 residues. Full variable domain (missing parts from reference TRBV7-9 and TRBJ2-4): DTGVSQNPRHKITKRGQNVTFRCDPISEHNRLYWYRQTLGQGPEFLTYFQNEAQLEKSRLLSDRFSAERPKGSFSTLEIQRTEQGDSAMYLCASSFWSGQGKNIQYFGAGTRLSVL.